The 25 T cell receptor beta chains listed next were all sequenced from one sample in a study of cytomegalovirus exposure and HLA in healthy donors. This PCR relied on a set of 60 Vbeta primers and 13 Jbeta primers. Profiling relied on immunoSEQ multiplex PCR, and the TCRdb table lists in-frame clones only, not all of them. Among roughly 57,000 clones listed, approximately 84% were seen once. Sequenced: PBMCs. All receptors derive from a man aged 45-65 years in good health and CMV-seronegative.

V usage is TRBV9 and J usage is TRBJ2-3; TRBD2 might be the D (6 bases). V dropped 0 bases and J dropped 2 bases, with 13 bases sitting between them. Germline V gene data show CDR1 as SGDLS and CDR2 as YYNGEE. This CDR3 spans 16 amino acids. The CDR3 DNA sequence: TGTGCCAGCAGCGTAGAGGGACTTCAGCCCACAGATACGCAGTATTTT. It yields the protein CASSVEGLQPTDTQYF.

The rearrangement links TRBV5-8 to TRBJ2-3; a weak D match, TRBD2 (6 bases). Trimming cost V 0 bases and J 4 bases, with 15 bases left between them. CDR1 SGHTS and CDR2 YDEGEE come from the germline V gene. This CDR3 has 16 amino acids. CDR3 amino acids: CASSLAGAGPPDTQYF. For the CDR3, the DNA is TGTGCCAGCAGCTTGGCCGGGGCGGGGCCGCCAGATACGCAGTATTTT.

The DNA for the CDR3 is TGTGCCAGCAGCCCCCAATCACTCGGGAACACTGAAGCTTTCTTT. Translation: CASSPQSLGNTEAFF. The rearrangement joins TRBV11-2 to TRBJ1-1; D gene uncertain. The V gene lost 5 bases and the J gene lost 1 base, with 14 bases spanning the gap. The CDR3 has 15 residues. Germline values: CDR1 SGHAT, CDR2 FQNNGV.

V usage is TRBV7-9 and J usage is TRBJ1-2, with 8 bases matching TRBD1. The CDR3 is 16 residues long. Germline trimming cut 4 bases from V and 4 bases from J; bases unmatched to any gene: 11. Germline V gene data show CDR1 as SEHNR and CDR2 as FQNEAQ (reference sequence). CDR3 sequence reads: CASSSLDRAALYGYTF. The CDR3 DNA sequence: TGTGCCAGCAGCTCACTGGACAGGGCGGCTCTCTATGGCTACACCTTC. Using reference TRBV7-9 and TRBJ1-2 for the parts outside the CDR3, the full variable domain is DTGVSQNPRHKITKRGQNVTFRCDPISEHNRLYWYRQTLGQGPEFLTYFQNEAQLEKSRLLSDRFSAERPKGSFSTLEIQRTEQGDSAMYLCASSSLDRAALYGYTFGSGTRLTVV.

The V and J genes are TRBV29-1 and TRBJ2-7; TRBD1 might be the D (5 bases). The V gene lost 7 bases and the J gene lost 6 bases, with 13 bases spanning the gap. Per germline, CDR1 SQVTM and CDR2 ANQGSEA. CDR3 length: 11 residues. DNA of the CDR3: TGCAGCGCCGGATCAGGGCGCGAGCAGTACTTC. Protein sequence: CSAGSGREQYF.

The CDR3 sequence is CASSVGQGEQFF. The CDR3, as DNA: TGTGCCAGCAGCGTAGGACAGGGTGAGCAGTTCTTC. This sequence joins TRBV9 and TRBJ2-1; 7 bases fit TRBD1. Germline loops: CDR1 SGDLS, CDR2 YYNGEE. This CDR3 has 12 residues. Germline trimming cut 0 bases from V and 9 bases from J; bases unmatched to any gene: 0.

V is TRBV9 and J is TRBJ2-5, with D possibly being TRBD1 (6 bases). Per the germline V gene, CDR1 is SGDLS and CDR2 is YYNGEE. This CDR3 spans 14 amino acids. Trimming shortened V by 4 bases and J by 1 base, and 11 bases separated the two germline ends. CDR3 in DNA: TGTGCCAGCAGCCCCCGGACAGCCCAAGAGACCCAGTACTTC. Protein sequence: CASSPRTAQETQYF.

This clone occurred once. The chain couples TRBV19 to TRBJ2-1; 9 bases map to TRBD2. Germline-derived CDR1 and CDR2 are LNHDA and SQIVND (reference sequence). V shed 4 bases and J 8 bases; nucleotides not matched to a gene: 12. CDR3 length equals 16 residues. Written as DNA, the CDR3 is TGTGCCAGTAGTACCAGATCAGCGGGGGGTATGGATGAGCAGTTCTTC. It translates to CASSTRSAGGMDEQFF.

The V and J genes are TRBV11-2 and TRBJ2-3; TRBD1 might be the D (6 bases). Germline values: CDR1 SGHAT, CDR2 FQNNGV. CDR3 length equals 14 residues. V gave up 3 bases and J gave up 4 bases, with 11 bases separating them. The CDR3 sequence is CASSFGQGPDTQYF. CDR3 sequence (DNA): TGTGCCAGCAGCTTCGGTCAGGGGCCAGATACGCAGTATTTT.

The chain combines TRBV6-5 with TRBJ2-5; tentatively, D is TRBD1 (6 bases). This CDR3 has 16 amino acids. Germline V gene lookup returns CDR1 MNHEY and CDR2 SVGAGI. V was pared by 0 bases and J by 5 bases, with 16 bases between. The chain's CDR3 is CASSYSGQPKGETQYF. In DNA, the CDR3 is TGTGCCAGCAGTTACTCTGGACAGCCAAAGGGGGAGACCCAGTACTTC.

This clone occurred once. The chain joins TRBV30 to TRBJ1-2; no definite D call. The CDR3 covers 19 residues. CDR1 is GTSNPN and CDR2 is SVGIG in the germline V gene (reference sequence). V gave up 0 bases and J gave up 7 bases, with 30 bases separating them. The CDR3 protein is CAWSVRGGIGWVTSSGYTF. CDR3 DNA: TGTGCCTGGAGTGTACGAGGAGGCATTGGATGGGTCACAAGCTCTGGCTACACCTTC.

The V call is TRBV7-6, the J call TRBJ2-1; 10 bases map to TRBD1. This CDR3 is built from 21 residues. CDR1 is SGHVS and CDR2 is FNYEAQ in the germline V gene. V shed 0 bases and J 4 bases; nucleotides not matched to a gene: 18. In DNA form, the CDR3 reads TGTGCCAGCAGCTTAGCTTTCCGGGACAGGGGACGTAGAAGTTTGTACAATGAGCAGTTCTTC. This gives the protein CASSLAFRDRGRRSLYNEQFF.

The chain employs TRBV5-1 and TRBJ1-3, with TRBD1 as a possible D gene (5 bases). The CDR3 is 16 amino acids. V was cut by 0 bases and J by 0 bases, with 10 bases left in between. Germline-derived CDR1 and CDR2 are SGHRS and YFSETQ. CDR3 nucleotides: TGCGCCAGCAGCTTGGGTACAGGTACCTCTGGAAACACCATATATTTT. Translated, it gives CASSLGTGTSGNTIYF.

The chain links TRBV2 to TRBJ1-1; tentatively, D is TRBD1 (6 bases). The V and J ends lost 4 bases and 0 bases respectively, with 12 bases between them. Germline V gene data show CDR1 as SNHLY and CDR2 as FYNNEI. The CDR3 covers 15 residues. The CDR3 DNA reads as TGTGCCAGCAGTGGACAGGCCACCATGAACACTGAAGCTTTCTTT. Translating gives CASSGQATMNTEAFF.

This clone was seen a single time. This chain uses TRBV4-1 with TRBJ1-3; D is perhaps TRBD1 (5 bases). The germline V gene has CDR1 MGHRA and CDR2 YSYEKL. Trimming stripped 0 bases from V and 0 bases from J, with 12 bases between. The CDR3 has 17 residues. Here the CDR3 reads CASSQEGVMSSGNTIYF. The DNA for the CDR3 is TGCGCCAGCAGCCAAGAAGGGGTGATGAGCTCTGGAAACACCATATATTTT.

The rearrangement joins TRBV28 to TRBJ2-7; TRBD1 matches at 10 bases. V lost 5 bases, J lost 3 bases, and 7 bases stayed unmatched. The germline gives CDR1 MDHEN, CDR2 SYDVKM. The CDR3 totals 15 residues. DNA for the CDR3: TGTGCCAGCAGTACCGGGACAGGGGTTGACTACGAGCAGTACTTC. It specifies CASSTGTGVDYEQYF.

This chain uses TRBV27 with TRBJ2-7, with 9 bases identical to TRBD1. Germline lookup yields CDR1 MNHEY and CDR2 SMNVEV (reference sequence). V lost 4 bases, J lost 1 base, and 5 bases stayed unmatched. The CDR3 covers 15 residues. CDR3 region: CASSSAGTGSYEQYF. The CDR3 coding sequence is TGTGCCAGCAGTTCAGCCGGGACAGGGTCCTACGAGCAGTACTTC.

The rearrangement uses TRBV2 and TRBJ2-7, with 11 positions matching TRBD1. The CDR3 is 14 residues long. Trimming cost V 3 bases and J 6 bases; bases outside gene matches: 4. CDR1 SNHLY and CDR2 FYNNEI come from the germline V gene. The CDR3 nucleotides are TGTGCCAGCAGTGACCCGGACAGGGGGCGCGAGCAGTACTTC. Encoded protein: CASSDPDRGREQYF.

This chain links TRBV19 with TRBJ1-5; D unclear. CDR3 size: 15 residues. Germline V CDR1 and CDR2: LNHDA, SQIVND (reference sequence). The germline V and J ends were trimmed by 3 bases and 5 bases, with 14 bases remaining between them. CDR3 amino acids: CASSIEGISDQPQHF. CDR3 DNA sequence: TGTGCCAGTAGTATTGAGGGCATTTCTGATCAGCCCCAGCATTTT.

The table lists this clone with a count of one. J is TRBJ1-5 and V is TRBV19; 8 positions match TRBD1. The V gene end was trimmed by 5 bases and the J gene end by 3 bases; junction bases not matched to a gene: 6. The CDR3 contains 15 residues. Germline V gene sequence: CDR1 LNHDA, CDR2 SQIVND (reference sequence). This CDR3 reads CASSWGQAINQPQHF. The CDR3 bases are TGTGCCAGTAGTTGGGGACAGGCGATCAATCAGCCCCAGCATTTT.

The V and J genes are TRBV6-1 and TRBJ1-2; D uncertain. Germline assignment: CDR1 MNHNS and CDR2 SASEGT. Trimming shortened V by 5 bases and J by 4 bases, and 8 bases separated the two germline ends. The CDR3 totals 12 residues. The CDR3 nucleotides read TGTGCCAGCAGTCGAACAGCCTATGGCTACACCTTC. Encoded protein: CASSRTAYGYTF.

The V and J genes are TRBV28 and TRBJ2-1; 8 bases line up with TRBD2. V trimming: 6 bases; J trimming: 7 bases; junction bases outside the gene matches: 8. The CDR3 has 14 residues. From germline, CDR1 is MDHEN and CDR2 SYDVKM. The CDR3 reads CASSPGTRVNEQFF. In DNA, the CDR3 is TGTGCCAGCAGCCCCGGGACTAGGGTAAATGAGCAGTTCTTC.

The J gene is TRBJ2-5, the V gene TRBV7-2; D is unclear. The V and J ends lost 0 bases and 4 bases respectively, with 6 bases between them. Germline loops: CDR1 SGHTA, CDR2 FQGNSA. The CDR3 consists of 13 residues. CDR3: CASSLAGGETQYF. The CDR3 bases are TGTGCCAGCAGCTTAGCAGGCGGAGAGACCCAGTACTTC.

The chain combines TRBV6-5 with TRBJ2-7; the match to TRBD2 covers 9 bases. This CDR3 comprises 16 residues. Germline CDR1 and CDR2: MNHEY and SVGAGI. J lost 3 bases, V lost 4 bases, and 10 bases had no gene match. CDR3 amino acids: CASSSSTSGSGYEQYF. In DNA form, the CDR3 reads TGTGCCAGCAGTTCCTCGACTAGCGGATCAGGCTACGAGCAGTACTTC.

The rearrangement links TRBV6-5 to TRBJ1-6; maybe TRBD1 (5 bases). This CDR3 is 14 amino acids long. Between the trimmed V and J ends, which lost 7 bases and 10 bases, there was a span of 17 bases. Germline lookup yields CDR1 MNHEY and CDR2 SVGAGI. The DNA for the CDR3 is TGTGCCAGCACCCCGGGGGGTCGGGAGTCACCCCTCCACTTT. It translates to CASTPGGRESPLHF.